These T cell receptor beta chains were read from a single sample in a study. TCRdb called the 5' RACE reads again in MiXCR, with one record for every CDR3 protein. The sample contains over 55,000 distinct CDR3 sequences, roughly 28% of which appear only once. Sequencing input: tumor-infiltrating memory CD4+ T cells sorted from the breast tumor. The origin of the receptors is a female donor with breast cancer. Both conserved end residues are part of each CDR3. The order of the fields is D gene, J gene, clone size, V gene, CDR3 protein, CDR3 DNA. D genes are given only for firm matches. Size tells how often a clone was seen (once, few, many) or the class of an expanded clone, and some rows leave it out.

D gene: NA; J gene: TRBJ2-5; clone size: NA; V gene: TRBV10-3; CDR3 protein: CAISERGETQYF; CDR3 DNA: TGTGCCATCAGTGAGAGGGGAGAGACCCAGTACTTC
D gene: NA; J gene: TRBJ1-1; clone size: few; V gene: TRBV12-3/TRBV12-4; CDR3 protein: CASSDLLRSYTEAFF; CDR3 DNA: TGTGCCAGCAGCGACCTTCTTAGGTCGTACACTGAAGCTTTCTTT
D gene: NA; J gene: TRBJ1-2; clone size: NA; V gene: TRBV6-2/TRBV6-3; CDR3 protein: CASSYSRPKHFLDYGYTF; CDR3 DNA: TGTGCCAGCAGTTACTCCCGGCCGAAACACTTCTTGGACTATGGCTACACCTTC
D gene: NA; J gene: TRBJ2-3; clone size: NA; V gene: TRBV5-1; CDR3 protein: CASSPDNTDTQYF; CDR3 DNA: TGCGCCAGCAGCCCGGATAACACAGATACGCAGTATTTT
D gene: TRBD1; J gene: TRBJ2-6; clone size: many; V gene: TRBV6-5; CDR3 protein: CASRATGGFYSGANVLTF; CDR3 DNA: TGTGCCAGCAGGGCCACAGGGGGATTCTACTCTGGGGCCAACGTCCTGACTTTC
D gene: NA; J gene: TRBJ2-3; clone size: NA; V gene: TRBV7-9; CDR3 protein: CASKSTAMGTDTQYF; CDR3 DNA: TGTGCCAGCAAATCCACAGCGATGGGGACAGATACGCAGTATTTT
D gene: NA; J gene: TRBJ1-5; clone size: NA; V gene: TRBV7-2; CDR3 protein: CASTLRSGAHQPQHF; CDR3 DNA: TGTGCCAGCACCCTTAGGTCGGGGGCCCATCAGCCCCAGCATTTT
D gene: TRBD2; J gene: TRBJ2-2; clone size: few; V gene: TRBV20-1; CDR3 protein: CSARSSGNTGELFF; CDR3 DNA: TGCAGTGCTCGGTCTAGCGGGAACACCGGGGAGCTGTTTTTT
D gene: NA; J gene: TRBJ1-2; clone size: NA; V gene: TRBV25-1; CDR3 protein: CASSGPGTFSVSGYTF; CDR3 DNA: TGTGCCAGCAGTGGCCCCGGGACGTTTTCGGTTTCGGGCTACACCTTC
D gene: NA; J gene: TRBJ1-6; clone size: NA; V gene: TRBV5-1; CDR3 protein: CASSLGRTSLNSPLHF; CDR3 DNA: TGCGCCAGCAGCTTGGGGCGGACGTCGTTGAATTCACCCCTCCACTTT
D gene: TRBD2; J gene: TRBJ2-1; clone size: few; V gene: TRBV7-7; CDR3 protein: CASSLELAGQKQFF; CDR3 DNA: TGTGCTAGCAGCTTAGAACTAGCGGGACAGAAGCAGTTCTTC
D gene: NA; J gene: TRBJ2-3; clone size: NA; V gene: TRBV11-3; CDR3 protein: CASSLTTDTQYF; CDR3 DNA: TGTGCCAGCAGCTTAACCACAGATACGCAGTATTTT
D gene: NA; J gene: TRBJ1-2; clone size: NA; V gene: TRBV10-3; CDR3 protein: CALGGVDYGYTF; CDR3 DNA: TGTGCCTTAGGTGGGGTAGACTATGGCTACACCTTC
D gene: NA; J gene: TRBJ1-5; clone size: NA; V gene: TRBV3-1; CDR3 protein: CASSRKEHQPQHF; CDR3 DNA: TGTGCCAGCAGCCGAAAAGAGCATCAGCCCCAGCATTTT
D gene: NA; J gene: TRBJ2-3; clone size: many; V gene: TRBV13; CDR3 protein: CASSFFGISTDTQYF; CDR3 DNA: TGTGCCAGCAGCTTTTTCGGCATTAGCACAGATACGCAGTATTTT
D gene: NA; J gene: TRBJ2-2; clone size: NA; V gene: TRBV5-1; CDR3 protein: CASSTKGTGELFF; CDR3 DNA: TGCGCCAGCAGCACGAAGGGGACCGGGGAGCTGTTTTTT
D gene: TRBD1; J gene: TRBJ2-6; clone size: few; V gene: TRBV4-2; CDR3 protein: CASSQEPGTGTGANVLTF; CDR3 DNA: TGTGCCAGCAGCCAAGAACCCGGGACAGGGACCGGGGCCAACGTCCTGACTTTC
D gene: NA; J gene: TRBJ1-6; clone size: medium-sized; V gene: TRBV4-3; CDR3 protein: CASSQVTGNSPLHF; CDR3 DNA: TGCGCCAGCAGCCAAGTTACGGGGAATTCACCCCTCCACTTT
D gene: NA; J gene: TRBJ1-2; clone size: many; V gene: TRBV12-3/TRBV12-4; CDR3 protein: CASSLAGYGYTF; CDR3 DNA: TGTGCCAGCAGTTTAGCAGGGTATGGCTACACCTTC
D gene: NA; J gene: TRBJ2-1; clone size: few; V gene: TRBV7-9; CDR3 protein: CASSPRASNDEQFF; CDR3 DNA: TGTGCCAGCAGCCCAAGGGCCAGCAATGATGAGCAGTTCTTC
D gene: NA; J gene: TRBJ2-3; clone size: few; V gene: TRBV6-1; CDR3 protein: CDSSEVVDTQYF; CDR3 DNA: TGTGACAGCAGTGAAGTGGTAGATACGCAGTATTTT
D gene: TRBD1; J gene: TRBJ1-2; clone size: many; V gene: TRBV29-1; CDR3 protein: CSVENIPGTGTNYGYTF; CDR3 DNA: TGCAGCGTTGAAAATATTCCCGGGACAGGAACTAACTATGGCTACACCTTC